Following are 7 T cell receptor beta chains from one sample sequenced in a study of blood T cell repertoires in COVID-19. Assay used: immunoSEQ multiplex PCR; TCRdb lists only in-frame clones, some missing. This table holds about 70,000 clones, roughly nine tenths found once. Sequencing was carried out using peripheral blood. These receptors all come from a man in his fifties or sixties with acute or convalescent COVID-19.

The rearrangement links TRBV9 to TRBJ1-1; perhaps TRBD1 as D (6 bases). The CDR3 runs to 14 residues. Germline values: CDR1 SGDLS, CDR2 YYNGEE. The V and J ends lost 4 bases and 1 base respectively, with 11 bases between them. CDR3 loop: CASSSYRENTEAFF. DNA of the CDR3: TGTGCCAGCAGCTCATACAGGGAGAACACTGAAGCTTTCTTT.

Only a few counts were recorded for this clone. The chain joins TRBV11-2 to TRBJ2-7; 8 bases line up with TRBD2. The junction had 9 bases not matched to a gene; V was cut back by 1 base and J by 7 bases. Germline V CDR1 and CDR2: SGHAT, FQNNGV. This CDR3 is 15 amino acids long. CDR3 region: CASSLGGSGAGEQYV. CDR3 DNA: TGTGCCAGCAGCTTAGGAGGTAGCGGGGCGGGGGAGCAGTACGTC.

V usage is TRBV5-4 and J usage is TRBJ2-3, with TRBD1 identical over 10 bases. Per the germline V gene, CDR1 is SGHNT and CDR2 is YYREEE (reference sequence). The CDR3 length is 16 residues. V lost 0 bases, J lost 0 bases, and 1 base stayed unmatched. The CDR3, as DNA: TGTGCCAGCAGCTTGGGGGGACAGGGGAGCACAGATACGCAGTATTTT. It specifies CASSLGGQGSTDTQYF.

The V and J genes are TRBV19 and TRBJ1-5, with TRBD1 matching 7 bases. Per the germline V gene, CDR1 is LNHDA and CDR2 is SQIVND (reference sequence). The CDR3 contains 16 residues. Trimming took 5 bases from V and 0 from J; bases not matched to a gene: 7. The CDR3 sequence is CASSSTGAPSNQPQHF. Written as DNA, the CDR3 is TGTGCCAGTAGTTCAACAGGGGCCCCTAGCAATCAGCCCCAGCATTTT.

The chain has TRBV28 and TRBJ1-4; the D gene is possibly TRBD1 (5 bases). The germline gives CDR1 MDHEN, CDR2 SYDVKM. The CDR3 is made up of 14 amino acids. The V end was cut by 5 bases, the J end by 4 bases, with 11 bases between. The CDR3 DNA follows: TGTGCCAGCAGTCTACAGGATTTTAATGAAAAACTGTTTTTT. It translates to CASSLQDFNEKLFF.

This clone has just one count. The genes are TRBV6-5 and TRBJ2-7; TRBD2 aligns across 7 bases. The germline gives CDR1 MNHEY, CDR2 SVGAGI. J was trimmed by 7 bases and V by 4 bases; bases with no gene match: 10. The CDR3 spans 14 residues. The CDR3: CASSLGGGSKEQYF. The CDR3 DNA sequence: TGTGCCAGCAGTTTGGGAGGCGGGAGTAAAGAGCAGTACTTC.

The rearrangement joins TRBV21-1 to TRBJ2-4; TRBD2 is the table's D call, not checked against the DNA. TRBV21-1 is a known pseudogene. The CDR3 covers 15 residues. The CDR3, as DNA: TGTGCCAGCAGCTACTTAGCGGGAGTAGTAAACATTCAGTACTTC. Amino acids: CASSYLAGVVNIQYF.